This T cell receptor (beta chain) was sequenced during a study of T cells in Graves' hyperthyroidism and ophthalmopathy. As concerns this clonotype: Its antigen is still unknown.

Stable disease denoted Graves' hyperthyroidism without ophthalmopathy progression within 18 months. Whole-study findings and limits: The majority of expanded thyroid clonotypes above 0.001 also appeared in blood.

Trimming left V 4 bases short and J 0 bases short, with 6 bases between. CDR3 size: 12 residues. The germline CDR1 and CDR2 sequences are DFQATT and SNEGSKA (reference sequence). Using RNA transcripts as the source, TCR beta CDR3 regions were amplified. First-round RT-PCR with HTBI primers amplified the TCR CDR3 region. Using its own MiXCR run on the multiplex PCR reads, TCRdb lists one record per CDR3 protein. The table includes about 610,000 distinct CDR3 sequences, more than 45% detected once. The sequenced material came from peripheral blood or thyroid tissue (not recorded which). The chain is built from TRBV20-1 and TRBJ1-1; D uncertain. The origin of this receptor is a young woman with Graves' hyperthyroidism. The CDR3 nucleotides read TGCAGTGCTAACGTCGTGAACACTGAAGCTTTCTTT. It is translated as CSANVVNTEAFF.